The 14 T cell receptor beta chains listed next were all sequenced from one sample in a study of cytomegalovirus exposure and HLA in healthy donors. The PCR ran on 60 Vbeta and 13 Jbeta primers. The data were produced by immunoSEQ multiplex PCR, yet TCRdb's version contains in-frame clones alone and is incomplete. This sample carries about 150,000 clones, roughly 80% of them seen once, and the ten largest clones take under 3.5%. Sequences were obtained from PBMCs. These receptors were obtained from a woman aged 25 to 39 in good health and CMV-seronegative.

The chain carries TRBV28 and TRBJ1-4; D is unresolved. V shed 4 bases and J shed 3 bases, with 9 bases lying between them. CDR1 and CDR2 (germline): MDHEN, SYDVKM. The CDR3 runs 14 residues. Written as DNA, the CDR3 is TGTGCCAGCAGTTCCCCGCGGCCTAATGAAAAACTGTTTTTT. It yields the protein CASSSPRPNEKLFF.

This sequence joins TRBV9 and TRBJ1-1; D is uncertain. This CDR3 has 15 residues. Germline CDR1 SGDLS, CDR2 YYNGEE. The V end lost 0 bases, the J end lost 0 bases, and 9 bases lay between the germline ends. DNA for the CDR3: TGTGCCAGCAGCGTAGAGAGCGACTTGAACACTGAAGCTTTCTTT. Translating gives CASSVESDLNTEAFF.

The chain recombines TRBV11-3 with TRBJ2-1; 9 positions agree with TRBD1. Germline V gene lookup returns CDR1 SGHNT and CDR2 YENEEA. The CDR3 runs 13 residues. J was trimmed by 8 bases and V by 4 bases; bases with no gene match: 3. The CDR3 nucleotides read TGTGCCAGCAGCTCGGGACAGGGAGATGAGCAGTTCTTC. This gives the protein CASSSGQGDEQFF.

V and J are TRBV9 and TRBJ2-6; 7 bases are a match to TRBD2. CDR3 size: 16 residues. V shed 0 bases and J 0 bases; nucleotides not matched to a gene: 0. The V gene's germline CDR1 is SGDLS and CDR2 YYNGEE. CDR3 region: CASSVGGGSGANVLTF. In nucleotides, the CDR3 is TGTGCCAGCAGCGTAGGCGGGGGCTCTGGGGCCAACGTCCTGACTTTC. Full variable domain (remainder filled in from reference TRBV9 and TRBJ2-6): DSGVTQTPKHLITATGQRVTLRCSPRSGDLSVYWYQQSLDQGLQFLIQYYNGEERAKGNILERFSAQQFPDLHSELNLSSLELGDSALYFCASSVGGGSGANVLTFGAGSRLTVL.

This clone was seen just once. The chain is built from TRBV7-2 and TRBJ1-2; weak D call: TRBD1 (6 bases). Between the trimmed V and J ends, which lost 4 bases and 4 bases, there was a span of 16 bases. In germline, CDR1 is SGHTA, CDR2 FQGNSA. The CDR3 runs to 15 residues. CDR3 in DNA: TGTGCCAGCAGCTCCGGACAGTCGGTTCCCTATGGCTACACCTTC. As protein: CASSSGQSVPYGYTF.

The V call is TRBV29-1, the J call TRBJ1-1; D gene unclear. Germline loops: CDR1 SQVTM, CDR2 ANQGSEA. The CDR3 spans 14 residues. Trimming stripped 0 bases from V and 4 bases from J, with 12 bases between. DNA for the CDR3: TGCAGCGTTGAAGATCAGTCTTTTGGCACTGAAGCTTTCTTT. It encodes CSVEDQSFGTEAFF.

This chain uses TRBV29-1 with TRBJ1-2; 9 bases map to TRBD1. This CDR3 is built from 11 residues. V trimming: 4 bases; J trimming: 7 bases; junction bases outside the gene matches: 1. Germline CDR1 reads SQVTM; CDR2 reads ANQGSEA. The CDR3 nucleotides read TGCAGCGTTGGGACAGGGGTTGGCTACACCTTC. Its translation: CSVGTGVGYTF. The whole variable domain, filled in from reference TRBV29-1 and TRBJ1-2, reads SAVISQKPSRDICQRGTSLTIQCQVDSQVTMMFWYRQQPGQSLTLIATANQGSEATYESGFVIDKFPISRPNLTFSTLTVSNMSPEDSSIYLCSVGTGVGYTFGSGTRLTVV.

This chain links TRBV28 with TRBJ2-1; D may be TRBD1 (5 bases). The V end lost 3 bases, the J end lost 5 bases, and 14 bases lay between the germline ends. The CDR3 has 15 amino acids. Germline V gene sequence: CDR1 MDHEN, CDR2 SYDVKM. The CDR3 nucleotides read TGTGCCAGCAGTTTGACAGAAGTCCATGACAATGAGCAGTTCTTC. Translated: CASSLTEVHDNEQFF.

The chain uses TRBV30 and TRBJ1-2, with D perhaps TRBD1 (5 bases). V dropped 3 bases and J dropped 4 bases, with 15 bases sitting between them. Germline loops: CDR1 GTSNPN, CDR2 SVGIG (reference sequence). The CDR3 extends over 14 amino acids. This chain's CDR3 is CAWRSKGRSYGYTF. In nucleotides, the CDR3 is TGTGCCTGGAGATCTAAGGGGCGCAGCTATGGCTACACCTTC.

The sample holds a few counts of this clone. The chain joins TRBV27 to TRBJ2-7; possibly TRBD2 for D (5 bases). Between the trimmed V and J ends, which lost 3 bases and 6 bases, there was a span of 9 bases. Germline CDR1 reads MNHEY; CDR2 reads SMNVEV (reference sequence). The CDR3 spans 12 residues. The CDR3 DNA reads as TGTGCCAGCAGTTTCCCCGGACTCGAGCAGTACTTC. It encodes CASSFPGLEQYF.

This clone was seen only a few times. The chain employs TRBV25-1 and TRBJ2-5; a possible D gene is TRBD1 (5 bases). The DNA end favors TRBJ2-7, so the J call may be wrong. CDR3 length: 16 residues. CDR1 is MGHDK, CDR2 SYGVNS, per germline. The CDR3 region is CASSESVGRAVDEQYF. CDR3 in DNA: TGTGCCAGCAGTGAATCCGTGGGCAGGGCGGTGGACGAGCAGTACTTC.

The rearrangement uses TRBV19 and TRBJ1-2, with D possibly matching TRBD1 (5 bases). V was pared by 3 bases and J by 2 bases, with 7 bases between. Germline V lookup: CDR1 LNHDA, CDR2 SQIVND (reference sequence). CDR3 length: 13 amino acids. The CDR3 nucleotides are TGTGCCAGTAGTATTTCAGGGAACTATGGCTACACCTTC. This translates into CASSISGNYGYTF.

The J gene is TRBJ1-1, the V gene TRBV6-5; TRBD1 matches 9 bases. From germline, CDR1 is MNHEY and CDR2 SVGAGI. V trimming: 6 bases; J trimming: 4 bases; junction bases outside the gene matches: 3. This CDR3 region has 13 residues. In DNA, the CDR3 is TGTGCCAGCAGAGGGGACAGGGCCACTGAAGCTTTCTTT. It specifies CASRGDRATEAFF.

The chain couples TRBV19 to TRBJ2-7; 9 bases fit TRBD2. J lost 0 bases, V lost 4 bases, and 10 bases had no gene match. Germline V gene lookup returns CDR1 LNHDA and CDR2 SQIVND (reference sequence). The CDR3 contains 17 residues. The CDR3 DNA sequence: TGTGCCAGTAGTAGGACTAGCGCCCCTTACAGCTCCTACGAGCAGTACTTC. This gives the protein CASSRTSAPYSSYEQYF.